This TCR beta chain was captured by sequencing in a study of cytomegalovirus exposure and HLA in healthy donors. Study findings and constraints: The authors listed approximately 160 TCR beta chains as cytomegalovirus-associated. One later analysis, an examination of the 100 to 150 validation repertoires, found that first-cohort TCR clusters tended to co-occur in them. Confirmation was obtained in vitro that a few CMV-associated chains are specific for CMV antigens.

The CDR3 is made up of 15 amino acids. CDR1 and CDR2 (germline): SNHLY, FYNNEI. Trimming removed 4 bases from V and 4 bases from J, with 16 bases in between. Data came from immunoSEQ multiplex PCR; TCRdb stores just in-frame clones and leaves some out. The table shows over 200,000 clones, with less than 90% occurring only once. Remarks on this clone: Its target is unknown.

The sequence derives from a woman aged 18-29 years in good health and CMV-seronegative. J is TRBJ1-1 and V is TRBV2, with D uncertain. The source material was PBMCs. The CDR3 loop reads CASSGVGFVSTEAFF. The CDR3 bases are TGTGCCAGCAGTGGTGTAGGGTTTGTTAGCACTGAAGCTTTCTTT.